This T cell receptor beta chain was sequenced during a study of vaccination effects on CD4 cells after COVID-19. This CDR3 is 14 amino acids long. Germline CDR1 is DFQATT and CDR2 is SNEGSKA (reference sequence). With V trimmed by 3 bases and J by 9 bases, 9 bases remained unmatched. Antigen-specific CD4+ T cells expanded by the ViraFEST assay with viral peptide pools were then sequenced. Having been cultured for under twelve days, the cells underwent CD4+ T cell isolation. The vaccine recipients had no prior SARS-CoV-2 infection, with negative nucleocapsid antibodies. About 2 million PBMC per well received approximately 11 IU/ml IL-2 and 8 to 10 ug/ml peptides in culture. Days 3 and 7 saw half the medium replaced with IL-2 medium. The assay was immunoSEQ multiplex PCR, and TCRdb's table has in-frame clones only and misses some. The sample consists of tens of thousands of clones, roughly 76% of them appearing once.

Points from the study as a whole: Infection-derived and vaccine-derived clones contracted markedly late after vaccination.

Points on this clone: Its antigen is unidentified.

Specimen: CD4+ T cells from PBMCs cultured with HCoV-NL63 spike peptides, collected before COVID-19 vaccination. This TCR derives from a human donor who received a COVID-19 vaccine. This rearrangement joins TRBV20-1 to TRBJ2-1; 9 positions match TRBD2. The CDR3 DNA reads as TGCAGTGCTAGTGGAGCGGGGGGAAATAGTGAGCAGTTCTTC. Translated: CSASGAGGNSEQFF.